These 10 T cell receptor beta chains share one sample of origin, sequenced in a study of T cells in Graves' hyperthyroidism and ophthalmopathy. Amplification of TCR beta CDR3 regions was performed using RNA transcripts as template. The HTBI primer set drove a first-round RT-PCR of the TCR CDR3. MiXCR, applied by TCRdb to the multiplex PCR reads, yields one record per CDR3 protein. The sample consists of about 52,000 distinct CDR3 sequences, 48% of them appearing once. Sequencing input: blood. All receptors come from a woman in her fifties or sixties with Graves' ophthalmopathy.

This clonotype was detected many times. The chain is built from TRBV6-6 and TRBJ1-1; D call uncertain. The CDR3 runs 11 residues. The germline V and J ends were trimmed by 6 bases and 6 bases, with 8 bases remaining between them. Germline CDR1 reads MNHNY; CDR2 reads SVGAGI (reference sequence). The CDR3 sequence: CASSPIPEAFF. The CDR3 nucleotides are TGTGCCAGCAGCCCGATCCCTGAAGCTTTCTTT.

This clonotype appeared many times. The chain couples TRBV7-9 to TRBJ1-1; D gene ambiguous. V dropped 5 bases and J dropped 6 bases, with 13 bases sitting between them. The CDR3 loop spans 13 amino acids. The germline V gene has CDR1 SEHNR and CDR2 FQNEAQ (reference sequence). CDR3 region: CASSPTGVPEAFF. The CDR3 DNA follows: TGTGCCAGCAGCCCAACCGGGGTGCCTGAAGCTTTCTTT.

The rearrangement joins TRBV6-5 to TRBJ2-1; 7 bases are a match to TRBD1. The germline V gene encodes CDR1 MNHEY and CDR2 SVGAGI. This CDR3 has 15 amino acids. The V gene end was trimmed by 6 bases and the J gene end by 7 bases; junction bases not matched to a gene: 12. CDR3 sequence reads: CASSSGQPFGNEQFF. Written as DNA, the CDR3 is TGTGCCAGCAGCTCGGGACAGCCTTTTGGGAATGAGCAGTTCTTC.

This rearrangement joins TRBV19 to TRBJ1-4; D not certain. The V gene's germline CDR1 is LNHDA and CDR2 SQIVND (reference sequence). Trimming took off 5 bases at V and 12 bases at J, with 16 bases between the two ends. This CDR3 is built from 13 residues. The DNA of the CDR3 is TGTGCCAGTAGTGACGCAAGGCCTGGGGAACTGTTTTTT. Encoded protein: CASSDARPGELFF.

This clonotype has a count of ten or more. V is TRBV5-1 and J is TRBJ2-1, with no clear D. This CDR3 is built from 13 residues. Germline CDR1 and CDR2: SGHRS and YFSETQ. The V end lost 1 base, the J end lost 5 bases, and 7 bases lay between the germline ends. The CDR3 nucleotides read TGCGCCAGCAGCTTGCTTCAGAACAATGAGCAGTTCTTC. It codes for CASSLLQNNEQFF.

This clonotype came up many times. A much larger clone lies a single base off, so this may be a read error. The CDR3 DNA is TGCAGTGCCCCAGGGCAGCCGGGCGAGCGGTACTTC. This gives the protein CSAPGQPGERYF. The chain joins TRBV20-1 to TRBJ2-7, with a possible D match to TRBD1 (5 bases). Germline V gene lookup returns CDR1 DFQATT and CDR2 SNEGSKA (reference sequence). CDR3 length equals 12 residues.

V usage is TRBV20-1 and J usage is TRBJ2-7, with a weak D call TRBD1 (5 bases). CDR1 is DFQATT and CDR2 is SNEGSKA in the germline V gene (reference sequence). The CDR3 has 15 residues. Trimming removed 6 bases from V and 4 bases from J, with 22 bases in between. Here the CDR3 DNA reads TGCAGTGCCCTAAAAACCCAGGGTCCCCTATACGAGCAGTACTTC. It codes for CSALKTQGPLYEQYF.

This clonotype was detected ten times or more. CDR3 in DNA: TGTGCCAGCAGCTGGACACCCCAAGTAGGTGGTGAGCAGTTCTTC. Its protein is CASSWTPQVGGEQFF. V is TRBV6-1 and J is TRBJ2-1; TRBD1 might be the D (5 bases). This CDR3 is built from 15 residues. The germline V gene has CDR1 MNHNS and CDR2 SASEGT. The ends were cut back, 6 bases at V and 9 bases at J, with 21 bases in the middle.

The V gene is TRBV6-1, the J gene TRBJ1-2; D gene unclear. This CDR3 is 11 amino acids long. From germline, CDR1 is MNHNS and CDR2 SASEGT. V lost 10 bases and J lost 8, with 14 bases in between. CDR3 protein: CATLSGRGYTF. CDR3 bases: TGTGCCACCCTCAGCGGACGGGGCTACACCTTC.

As regards this clonotype: This likely comes from a read error, as the CDR3 has no conserved phenylalanine or tryptophan at its end. The chain is built from TRBV7-3 and TRBJ2-7; 9 bases match TRBD1. The germline CDR1 and CDR2 sequences are SGHTA and FQGTGA. The trim removed 6 bases at V and 5 bases at J, leaving 8 bases unmatched. The CDR3 length is 14 residues. The DNA of the CDR3 is TGTGCCAGCAGGGGTAGGGGACAGGGTGACGAGCAGTACTCC. It encodes CASRGRGQGDEQYS.